This note documents a single T cell receptor (beta chain) sequence. This CDR3 is built from 15 residues. Germline V gene sequence: CDR1 SGHNT, CDR2 YYREEE (reference sequence). With 3 bases clipped from V and 3 bases from J, the junction kept 4 bases outside the gene matches. The data stem from a study of cytomegalovirus exposure and HLA in healthy donors. Whole-study context: Tens of millions of unique TCRs from HLA-typed donors were held in an early data release.

PCR amplification relied on 60 Vbeta primers (plus 13 Jbeta primers). Sequencing was performed with immunoSEQ multiplex PCR; in TCRdb, only in-frame clones are kept and a portion is missing. The sample consists of under 250,000 clones, about three quarters of them appearing once. The sequenced sample was PBMCs. This receptor was obtained from a boy aged 10-17 years in good health and CMV-seronegative. The gene calls are TRBV5-4 and TRBJ2-1; TRBD1 agrees at 9 bases. CDR3 bases: TGTGCCAGCAGCTCTGGACAGGGGAACTACAATGAGCAGTTCTTC. This encodes CASSSGQGNYNEQFF.